This T cell receptor (beta chain) was observed in a study of identical twins. The ends lost 4 bases at V and 4 bases at J; junction bases unmatched: 7. The germline V gene has CDR1 MNHNS and CDR2 SASEGT. This CDR3 contains 14 residues. TCRdb re-derived calls from the 5' RACE reads in MiXCR, one entry per CDR3 protein. The repertoire holds around 690,000 distinct CDR3 sequences, with approximately 21% as singletons. These same records also appear under a second study, on T cells expressing NK-cell markers.

This rearrangement joins TRBV6-1 to TRBJ2-7, with 7 bases that match TRBD1. The sequenced sample consisted of PBMCs. The sequence derives from a young woman in good health. This CDR3 reads CASSGRDREYEQYF. CDR3 nucleotides: TGTGCCAGCAGTGGCCGGGACAGAGAGTACGAGCAGTACTTC.